These 9 T cell receptor beta chains share one sample of origin, sequenced in a study of cytomegalovirus exposure and HLA in healthy donors. This PCR relied on a set of 60 Vbeta primers and 13 Jbeta primers. Method: immunoSEQ multiplex PCR; TCRdb's copy keeps in-frame clones and lacks some. The data contain about 130,000 clones, around 73% of them seen just once; the ten biggest clones take up roughly 11%. The specimen sequenced was PBMCs. All receptors come from a man aged 30 to 45 in good health and CMV-seropositive.

The J gene is TRBJ1-2, the V gene TRBV27; TRBD1 matches at 7 bases. Trimming took 2 bases from V and 6 from J; bases not matched to a gene: 6. This CDR3 is built from 14 residues. Germline V gene lookup returns CDR1 MNHEY and CDR2 SMNVEV (reference sequence). CDR3 sequence (DNA): TGTGCCAGCAGTTTAGGAAGTGGACAGGATGGCTACACCTTC. Protein: CASSLGSGQDGYTF.

The chain has TRBV5-5 and TRBJ2-7; D possibly corresponds to TRBD2 (7 bases). Germline V gene data show CDR1 as SGHKS and CDR2 as YYEKEE (reference sequence). Trimming left V 5 bases short and J 5 bases short, with 17 bases between. This CDR3 contains 14 residues. CDR3 coding DNA: TGTGCCAGCAGAAGGGGGGGTTCCCCCAACGAGCAGTACTTC. Translating gives CASRRGGSPNEQYF.

The V gene is TRBV19, the J gene TRBJ2-7; TRBD1 aligns across 8 bases. Germline V gene lookup returns CDR1 LNHDA and CDR2 SQIVND (reference sequence). V gave up 1 base and J gave up 4 bases; unmatched junction bases: 12. CDR3 size: 17 residues. The CDR3 protein is CASSIAPTGQGGYEQYF. Here the CDR3 DNA reads TGTGCCAGTAGTATAGCCCCGACTGGACAGGGTGGTTACGAGCAGTACTTC.

The sample holds one count of this clone. CDR3 in amino acids: CASIWGGYGYTF. CDR3 coding DNA: TGTGCCAGCATATGGGGGGGCTATGGCTACACCTTC. The V call is TRBV6-1, the J call TRBJ1-2; TRBD1 is a possible D gene (5 bases). The ends were cut back, 7 bases at V and 4 bases at J, with 10 bases in the middle. This CDR3 region has 12 residues. The germline CDR1 and CDR2 sequences are MNHNS and SASEGT.

The chain uses TRBV7-3 and TRBJ2-3, with TRBD2 matching over 10 bases. Trimming took 1 base from V and 5 from J; bases not matched to a gene: 12. The CDR3 consists of 18 residues. Per the germline V gene, CDR1 is SGHTA and CDR2 is FQGTGA. CDR3 region: CASSLKWGAGGPGDTQYF. The CDR3 region has the DNA TGTGCCAGCAGCTTAAAGTGGGGAGCGGGAGGGCCTGGAGATACGCAGTATTTT.

The CDR3 region is CASSTSGIGNQPQHF. In nucleotides, the CDR3 is TGTGCCAGCAGTACCTCGGGGATCGGCAATCAGCCCCAGCATTTT. The chain has TRBV28 and TRBJ1-5, with no clear D. Germline lookup yields CDR1 MDHEN and CDR2 SYDVKM. The CDR3 loop spans 15 amino acids. The V gene lost 5 bases and the J gene lost 2 bases, with 13 bases spanning the gap.

The chain links TRBV4-1 to TRBJ2-5; no clear D. The DNA end lines up better with TRBJ2-7; the J call may be wrong. Looked up from germline, CDR1 is MGHRA and CDR2 is YSYEKL. The length of the CDR3 is 15 residues. CDR3 loop: CASSQVDKATYEQYF. The CDR3 region has the DNA TGCGCCAGCAGCCAAGTGGATAAAGCGACCTACGAGCAGTACTTC.

V usage is TRBV28 and J usage is TRBJ2-7, with 7 positions matching TRBD1. Germline trimming cut 4 bases from V and 3 bases from J; bases unmatched to any gene: 3. CDR3 length: 13 residues. CDR1 is MDHEN and CDR2 is SYDVKM in the germline V gene. CDR3 sequence: CASSSGQVYEQYF. The DNA of the CDR3 is TGTGCCAGCAGTTCCGGACAGGTCTACGAGCAGTACTTC.

The chain is built from TRBV28 and TRBJ1-1, with 10 bases identical to TRBD1. CDR1 MDHEN and CDR2 SYDVKM come from the germline V gene. The CDR3 totals 15 residues. After removal of 6 bases from V and 4 bases from J, the junction contained 8 bases not matched to a gene. CDR3 DNA: TGTGCCAGCAGACCGGGACAGGGGATGGGCACTGAAGCTTTCTTT. Translation: CASRPGQGMGTEAFF.